Presented here are 30 T cell receptor beta chains from one specimen sequenced in a study of control samples from healthy donors and cancer patients. Produced via immunoSEQ multiplex PCR; TCRdb's table is partial and in-frame only. The sample lists approximately 120,000 clones; about nine tenths were seen once. Sequencing was performed on blood. Source of these receptors: a human donor in good health. The donor label of this sample is uncertain.

The rearrangement links TRBV19 to TRBJ1-2; the match to TRBD1 covers 8 bases. CDR1 and CDR2 (germline): LNHDA, SQIVND (reference sequence). This CDR3 contains 17 residues. Germline trimming cut 6 bases from V and 3 bases from J; bases unmatched to any gene: 15. As DNA, the CDR3 is TGTGCCAGTAGGCGCGGACAGGGAACATACTCACACTATGGCTACACCTTC. Translating gives CASRRGQGTYSHYGYTF.

The V and J genes are TRBV9 and TRBJ2-1, with a weak D call TRBD2 (5 bases). The CDR3 covers 16 residues. Trimming stripped 2 bases from V and 0 bases from J, with 12 bases between. Germline CDR1 is SGDLS and CDR2 is YYNGEE. This CDR3 reads CASSVGSASSYNEQFF. The CDR3 DNA is TGTGCCAGCAGCGTCGGTAGCGCCAGCTCCTACAATGAGCAGTTCTTC.

The chain employs TRBV5-4 and TRBJ1-2, with D perhaps matching TRBD1 (6 bases). The CDR3 is 15 residues long. The V end was cut by 3 bases, the J end by 4 bases, with 16 bases between. Germline V gives CDR1 SGHNT, CDR2 YYREEE (reference sequence). CDR3 in amino acids: CASSSEQGSSYGYTF. In DNA, the CDR3 is TGTGCCAGCAGCTCCGAACAGGGTTCGAGCTATGGCTACACCTTC.

The chain recombines TRBV3-1 (or the pseudogene TRBV3-2) with TRBJ2-3; unclear D gene. There are 11 residues in the CDR3. The germline CDR1 and CDR2 sequences are LGHDT and YNNKEL (reference sequence). V lost 4 bases to trimming and J lost 6 bases, with 5 bases between them. The CDR3 DNA reads TGTGCCAGCAGCCGGCGTGATACGCAGTATTTT. It codes for CASSRRDTQYF.

The chain recombines TRBV6-5 with TRBJ2-1; the D gene is possibly TRBD2 (7 bases). Looked up from germline, CDR1 is MNHEY and CDR2 is SVGAGI. The CDR3 has 13 residues. The V gene lost 6 bases and the J gene lost 7 bases, with 13 bases spanning the gap. In DNA, the CDR3 is TGTGCCAGCAGCACCGAGGGGGGGAATGAGCAGTTCTTC. Amino acids: CASSTEGGNEQFF.

This clone appeared once. The chain carries TRBV7-9 and TRBJ2-2, with D perhaps matching TRBD2 (6 bases). CDR3 length equals 15 residues. Trimming took off 7 bases at V and 1 base at J, with 13 bases between the two ends. Germline V gene data show CDR1 as SEHNR and CDR2 as FQNEAQ (reference sequence). The DNA of the CDR3 is TGTGCCAGCACCCTACGGGGGTGGAACACCGGGGAGCTGTTTTTT. Amino acid sequence: CASTLRGWNTGELFF.

J is TRBJ1-5 and V is TRBV3-1 (or the pseudogene TRBV3-2); the match to TRBD1 covers 10 bases. The CDR3 contains 15 residues. CDR1 is LGHDT, CDR2 YNNKEL, per germline (reference sequence). The V and J ends lost 4 bases and 6 bases, in that order; junction bases with no gene match: 6. CDR3 amino acids: CASSRGDRGGQPQHF. CDR3 DNA sequence: TGTGCCAGCAGCCGGGGGGACAGGGGCGGTCAGCCCCAGCATTTT.

The chain carries TRBV14 and TRBJ2-5, with D tentatively TRBD2 (5 bases). Per germline, CDR1 SGHDN and CDR2 FVKESK. This CDR3 region has 13 residues. Trimming pared 2 bases from V and 4 bases from J, leaving 8 bases between. CDR3: CASSQNRGETQYF. CDR3 nucleotide sequence: TGTGCCAGCAGCCAAAACCGGGGAGAGACCCAGTACTTC.

This clone is categorized as medium-sized. J is TRBJ2-7 and V is TRBV7-9; D could derive from TRBD1 or TRBD2 (5 bases each). V lost 5 bases to trimming and J lost 6 bases, with 17 bases between them. Per germline, CDR1 SEHNR and CDR2 FQNEAQ (reference sequence). This CDR3 has 14 amino acids. For the CDR3, the DNA is TGTGCCAGCAGCGGAAGTACCGGGACCCTCGAGCAGTACTTC. Translating it yields CASSGSTGTLEQYF.

The V and J genes are TRBV19 and TRBJ2-1; D may be TRBD2 (6 bases). Per the germline V gene, CDR1 is LNHDA and CDR2 is SQIVND (reference sequence). CDR3 length equals 14 residues. V was shortened by 4 bases and J by 8 bases, with 15 bases between the two germline ends. CDR3 coding DNA: TGTGCCAGTAGTACGGGGACCCGGAGGGATGAGCAGTTCTTC. Amino acids: CASSTGTRRDEQFF.

The chain carries TRBV5-4 and TRBJ2-5; D perhaps matches TRBD2 (6 bases). V lost 1 base and J 2 bases, leaving 9 bases between the germline ends. Germline V CDR1 and CDR2: SGHNT, YYREEE (reference sequence). This CDR3 comprises 14 residues. The CDR3 spells CASSLFGSQETQYF. The DNA of the CDR3 is TGTGCCAGCAGCTTGTTCGGGAGTCAAGAGACCCAGTACTTC.

The genes are TRBV19 and TRBJ2-5; D may be TRBD2 (7 bases). Trimming pared 4 bases from V and 5 bases from J, leaving 17 bases between. Germline V lookup: CDR1 LNHDA, CDR2 SQIVND (reference sequence). This CDR3 has 15 residues. DNA of the CDR3: TGTGCCAGTAGTAGAACGGCGGGGGCCCTTGAGACCCAGTACTTC. Its translation is CASSRTAGALETQYF.

This chain joins TRBV3-1 (or the pseudogene TRBV3-2) and TRBJ1-5; D is unresolved. The length of the CDR3 is 14 residues. Per the germline V gene, CDR1 is LGHDT and CDR2 is YNNKEL (reference sequence). V dropped 1 base and J dropped 6 bases, with 10 bases sitting between them. CDR3 residues: CASSQGGEVQPQHF. The CDR3, as DNA: TGTGCCAGCAGCCAAGGTGGGGAGGTTCAGCCCCAGCATTTT.

This sequence joins TRBV7-2 and TRBJ1-2; 8 bases map to TRBD1. Trimming at V came to 0 bases and at J to 11 bases, leaving 14 bases not matched to a gene. The CDR3 extends over 16 amino acids. Germline values: CDR1 SGHTA, CDR2 FQGNSA. The CDR3 bases are TGTGCCAGCAGCTTAGCGGGGACAGGTACCACCTCGCGTTACACCTTC. Translating it yields CASSLAGTGTTSRYTF.

The chain links TRBV19 to TRBJ1-2; 7 nucleotides match TRBD1. The CDR3 has 13 residues. V shed 10 bases and J 4 bases; nucleotides not matched to a gene: 9. Germline CDR1 LNHDA, CDR2 SQIVND (reference sequence). CDR3 loop: CATAGQPSYGYTF. CDR3 sequence (DNA): TGTGCCACTGCGGGACAGCCGTCCTATGGCTACACCTTC.

On this clone itself: The sample contains more than one DNA sequence encoding this CDR3. The chain employs TRBV5-1 and TRBJ2-2; perhaps TRBD1 as D (5 bases). Germline V CDR1 and CDR2: SGHRS, YFSETQ. The CDR3 consists of 14 residues. V lost 2 bases to trimming and J lost 1 base, with 6 bases between them. The CDR3 here is CASSLGQNTGELFF. The CDR3 DNA follows: TGCGCCAGCAGCTTAGGACAGAACACCGGGGAGCTGTTTTTT.

This chain uses TRBV6-5 with TRBJ1-1; no clear D gene. Trimming took off 0 bases at V and 3 bases at J, with 8 bases between the two ends. Germline V gives CDR1 MNHEY, CDR2 SVGAGI. This CDR3 is built from 14 residues. The CDR3 sequence: CASSYSRLYTEAFF. The CDR3 DNA sequence: TGTGCCAGCAGTTACTCGCGGCTATACACTGAAGCTTTCTTT.

This chain joins TRBV3-1 (or the pseudogene TRBV3-2) and TRBJ2-2; D is unresolved. The V end was cut by 4 bases, the J end by 7 bases, with 10 bases between. This CDR3 has 13 amino acids. Germline V gene data show CDR1 as LGHDT and CDR2 as YNNKEL (reference sequence). DNA for the CDR3: TGTGCCAGCAGCCTTAGCCGTTTCGGGGAGCTGTTTTTT. It yields the protein CASSLSRFGELFF.

V usage is TRBV18 and J usage is TRBJ2-4, with a weak D call TRBD1 (5 bases). This CDR3 has 14 amino acids. The germline V gene encodes CDR1 KGHSH and CDR2 LQKENI. Trimming shortened V by 4 bases and J by 5 bases, and 12 bases separated the two germline ends. As DNA, the CDR3 is TGTGCCAGCTCACTGACAGAGGCCGAAAACATTCAGTACTTC. Amino acids: CASSLTEAENIQYF.

V is TRBV18 and J is TRBJ1-1; TRBD1 is a possible D gene (5 bases). Trimming removed 3 bases from V and 3 bases from J, with 14 bases in between. CDR1 KGHSH and CDR2 LQKENI come from the germline V gene. The CDR3 contains 15 residues. The CDR3: CASSPPGRGDTEAFF. In nucleotides, the CDR3 is TGTGCCAGCTCACCGCCAGGGCGGGGGGACACTGAAGCTTTCTTT.

The V and J genes are TRBV6-5 and TRBJ1-2; weak D call: TRBD1 (5 bases). The CDR3 runs to 12 residues. Germline values: CDR1 MNHEY, CDR2 SVGAGI. The V end lost 6 bases, the J end lost 8 bases, and 13 bases lay between the germline ends. The CDR3 is CASRQDFSGYTF. DNA for the CDR3: TGTGCCAGCAGACAGGATTTCAGCGGCTACACCTTC.

This sequence joins TRBV12-3 or TRBV12-4 and TRBJ1-3, with no clear D. Trimming cost V 5 bases and J 0 bases, with 2 bases left between them. The CDR3 is 12 amino acids. CDR3 amino acids: CASSASGNTIYF. The CDR3 DNA follows: TGTGCCAGCAGTGCCTCTGGAAACACCATATATTTT.

The chain is built from TRBV18 and TRBJ2-2; possibly TRBD1 or TRBD2 for D (6 bases each). The CDR3 is 16 amino acids. V shed 0 bases and J shed 2 bases, with 10 bases lying between them. Germline lookup yields CDR1 KGHSH and CDR2 LQKENI. The CDR3 DNA reads as TGTGCCAGCTCACCACCCGGAGGGACAAACACCGGGGAGCTGTTTTTT. Translation: CASSPPGGTNTGELFF.

V and J are TRBV28 and TRBJ1-6, with D unresolved. The V and J ends lost 3 bases and 13 bases respectively, with 10 bases between them. The germline V gene encodes CDR1 MDHEN and CDR2 SYDVKM. This CDR3 is 12 amino acids long. The CDR3, as DNA: TGTGCCAGCAGTTTTCGGGCCCTCCCCCTCCACTTT. Protein sequence: CASSFRALPLHF.

This chain joins TRBV18 and TRBJ2-2; no clear D. Between the trimmed V and J ends, which lost 3 bases and 4 bases, there was a span of 3 bases. The CDR3 extends over 12 amino acids. Germline V CDR1 and CDR2: KGHSH, LQKENI. Here the CDR3 reads CASSPGTGELFF. CDR3 in DNA: TGTGCCAGCTCACCCGGCACCGGGGAGCTGTTTTTT.

J is TRBJ2-7 and V is TRBV11-2, with 9 bases identical to TRBD1. Germline V CDR1 and CDR2: SGHAT, FQNNGV. CDR3 size: 14 residues. The junction had 8 bases not matched to a gene; V was cut back by 5 bases and J by 6 bases. CDR3: CASSIGDRVVEQYV. The CDR3 DNA is TGTGCCAGCAGCATAGGGGACAGGGTGGTCGAGCAGTACGTC.

This CDR3 reads CSVAELASYEQYF. CDR3 bases: TGCAGCGTTGCTGAACTAGCCTCCTACGAGCAGTACTTC. This chain joins TRBV29-1 and TRBJ2-7, with D possibly being TRBD2 (6 bases). Trimming left V 4 bases short and J 0 bases short, with 10 bases between. CDR1 is SQVTM and CDR2 is ANQGSEA in the germline V gene. The CDR3 loop spans 13 amino acids.

The rearrangement uses TRBV24-1 and TRBJ2-1; TRBD2 matches at 9 bases. Germline V CDR1 and CDR2: KGHDR, SFDVKD. The CDR3 is 16 residues long. V shed 4 bases, J shed 8 bases, and the junction held 11 bases outside the gene matches. For the CDR3, the DNA is TGTGCCACCAGTGACTATAGCGGGGGCGAGTGGTATGAGCAGTTCTTC. Residues: CATSDYSGGEWYEQFF.

The chain couples TRBV3-1 (or the pseudogene TRBV3-2) to TRBJ2-3; D is unresolved. The V gene's germline CDR1 is LGHDT and CDR2 YNNKEL (reference sequence). The CDR3 is 14 amino acids. Trimming removed 0 bases at V and 5 bases at J, with 9 bases between. CDR3 amino acids: CASSQDGPIDTQYF. In DNA form, the CDR3 reads TGTGCCAGCAGCCAAGATGGTCCCATAGATACGCAGTATTTT.

The chain carries TRBV29-1 and TRBJ2-2, with D perhaps TRBD1 or TRBD2 (5 bases each). This CDR3 has 12 residues. CDR1 SQVTM and CDR2 ANQGSEA come from the germline V gene. Deletions cut 4 bases from V and 4 bases from J, with 7 bases between. Written as DNA, the CDR3 is TGCAGCGTTGCGAGGGGCACCGGGGAGCTGTTTTTT. It encodes CSVARGTGELFF.